A single sample gave rise to the 14 T cell receptor beta chains below, sequenced in a study of T-cell reconstitution after alpha-beta-depleted transplantation in children. Construction of the TCRbeta library involved unique molecular identifiers. TCRdb ran MiXCR on the PCR reads and lists one entry per CDR3 protein. The data contain about 360,000 distinct CDR3 sequences, about an eighth of them singletons. The sample was PBMCs, taken from the stem cell graft. Source of these receptors: a human donor who donated a stem cell graft to a child with Fanconi anemia.

This chain joins TRBV5-1 and TRBJ2-3; 7 bases align to TRBD1. Germline trimming cut 4 bases from V and 1 base from J; bases unmatched to any gene: 3. The CDR3 is made up of 14 amino acids. Germline values: CDR1 SGHRS, CDR2 YFSETQ. The CDR3, as DNA: TGCGCCAGCAGCGGGGACAGTGGCACAGATACGCAGTATTTT. Translating gives CASSGDSGTDTQYF.

This clonotype was seen only a few times. The rearrangement links TRBV4-3 to TRBJ2-7; TRBD2 matches at 9 bases. The CDR3 loop spans 15 amino acids. The junction had 8 bases not matched to a gene; V was cut back by 1 base and J by 7 bases. Germline V gene lookup returns CDR1 LGHNA and CDR2 YSLEER. The CDR3, as DNA: TGCGCCAGCAGCCAAGGGACTAGCGACGAGGGGGAGCAGTACTTC. It yields the protein CASSQGTSDEGEQYF.

This clonotype was observed many times. V usage is TRBV10-3 and J usage is TRBJ2-2; TRBD1 is a possible D gene (6 bases). Trimming took 8 bases from V and 3 from J, leaving 13 bases between them. The germline CDR1 and CDR2 sequences are ENHRY and SYGVKD. The CDR3 runs to 14 residues. CDR3 bases: TGTGCCATCGGTGGACAGTCGGACACCGGGGAGCTGTTTTTT. It specifies CAIGGQSDTGELFF.

This clonotype was recorded many times. The rearrangement links TRBV12-3 or TRBV12-4 to TRBJ1-1, with D unresolved. The V gene lost 2 bases and the J gene lost 1 base, with 8 bases spanning the gap. There are 14 residues in the CDR3. The DNA of the CDR3 is TGTGCCAGCAGTTTAAGTTGGGGGAACACTGAAGCTTTCTTT. Translated, it gives CASSLSWGNTEAFF.

This clonotype was seen repeatedly, ten times or more. The chain is built from TRBV3-1 and TRBJ1-1; D gene uncertain. V gave up 3 bases and J gave up 5 bases, with 13 bases separating them. Germline lookup yields CDR1 LGHDT and CDR2 YNNKEL (reference sequence). CDR3 size: 14 residues. CDR3 coding DNA: TGTGCCAGCAGCCAGAGCGGACGGAGGACTGAAGCTTTCTTT. This encodes CASSQSGRRTEAFF.

The chain is built from TRBV2 and TRBJ2-5; 7 positions agree with TRBD2. Germline CDR1 SNHLY, CDR2 FYNNEI. The CDR3 covers 14 residues. V was clipped by 5 bases and J by 7 bases; unmatched bases: 10. The CDR3 loop reads CASSRTSDKGTQYF. For the CDR3, the DNA is TGTGCCAGCAGTCGGACTAGTGATAAGGGGACCCAGTACTTC.

This clonotype showed up many times. V and J are TRBV5-1 and TRBJ1-1; 9 bases align to TRBD1. CDR1 is SGHRS, CDR2 YFSETQ, per germline. The CDR3 runs 14 residues. Losses at the gene ends were 0 bases for V and 6 bases for J; bases not matched to a gene: 3. The CDR3 loop reads CASSLGTGGPEAFF. CDR3 DNA sequence: TGCGCCAGCAGCTTGGGAACAGGGGGCCCTGAAGCTTTCTTT.

The sample holds a few counts of this clonotype. The CDR3 sequence is CASSDNRVGETQYF. CDR3 in DNA: TGTGCCAGCAGTGACAACAGGGTAGGGGAGACCCAGTACTTC. The chain has TRBV2 and TRBJ2-5, with D perhaps TRBD1 (6 bases). CDR1 is SNHLY and CDR2 is FYNNEI in the germline V gene. The V end lost 3 bases, the J end lost 5 bases, and 13 bases lay between the germline ends. The CDR3 totals 14 residues.

This clonotype appeared many times. CDR3 sequence (DNA): TGTGCCAGCAGCTTAATAGGTTCGGGGAGTTCACCCCTCCACTTT. Amino acid sequence: CASSLIGSGSSPLHF. The rearrangement links TRBV7-9 to TRBJ1-6; no firm D call. This CDR3 region has 15 residues. The germline V gene encodes CDR1 SEHNR and CDR2 FQNEAQ (reference sequence). V dropped 2 bases and J dropped 9 bases, with 14 bases sitting between them.

The J gene is TRBJ2-3, the V gene TRBV5-1, with 7 bases matching TRBD1. Germline CDR1 and CDR2: SGHRS and YFSETQ. The J segment lost 2 bases and the V segment lost 4 bases, leaving 13 bases of the junction unmatched. The CDR3 totals 17 residues. The CDR3 sequence: CASSLRPDRPITDTQYF. CDR3 DNA: TGCGCCAGCAGCCTCCGGCCGGACAGGCCGATCACAGATACGCAGTATTTT.

This chain joins TRBV12-3 or TRBV12-4 and TRBJ2-3; 15 nucleotides match TRBD2. CDR3 length equals 17 residues. With 2 bases clipped from V and 4 bases from J, the junction kept 4 bases outside the gene matches. The CDR3 protein is CASSLIGLAGGPDTQYF. CDR3 sequence (DNA): TGTGCCAGCAGTTTAATTGGACTAGCGGGGGGGCCAGATACGCAGTATTTT.

Only a few counts were recorded for this clonotype. CDR3 region: CASSTLSRGEETQYF. The CDR3, as DNA: TGTGCCAGCAGCACCCTGAGTCGAGGTGAGGAGACCCAGTACTTC. The rearrangement uses TRBV12-3 or TRBV12-4 and TRBJ2-5; D gene unclear. Trimming stripped 6 bases from V and 5 bases from J, with 19 bases between. This CDR3 spans 15 amino acids.

This clonotype showed up many times. V usage is TRBV4-2 and J usage is TRBJ1-1; D may be TRBD1 (6 bases). The V end lost 0 bases, the J end lost 7 bases, and 12 bases lay between the germline ends. The CDR3 has 14 residues. CDR1 and CDR2 from the germline V gene are LGHNA and YNFKEQ. The CDR3 spells CASSQDYRAHEAFF. CDR3 sequence (DNA): TGTGCCAGCAGCCAAGACTACAGGGCCCATGAAGCTTTCTTT.

This chain connects TRBV13 to TRBJ1-6; no firm D call. Germline V lookup: CDR1 PRHDT, CDR2 FYEKMQ (reference sequence). The CDR3 length is 16 residues. With 0 bases removed from V and 0 bases from J, the gap between germline ends came to 6 bases. The CDR3 loop reads CASSLGPSSYNSPLHF. CDR3 DNA sequence: TGTGCCAGCAGCTTAGGGCCGAGCTCCTATAATTCACCCCTCCACTTT.